This TCR beta chain is drawn from a study of molecular identifiers for immune sequencing clone quantification. Using its own MiXCR run on the PCR reads, TCRdb lists one record per CDR3 protein. The sample holds about 320,000 distinct CDR3 sequences, about 22% seen once. The CDR3 runs to 15 residues. Trimming removed 1 base at V and 0 bases at J, with 11 bases between. The germline CDR1 and CDR2 sequences are DFQATT and SNEGSKA (reference sequence). This clonotype was recorded many times. The sequence came from a human donor in good health. Some libraries in this study had Jurkat cell RNA spiked in. This chain links TRBV20-1 with TRBJ2-3, with D perhaps TRBD1 (6 bases). The specimen sequenced was naive CD8+ T cells from blood, with Jurkat cell RNA spiked in. Subset meaning: FACS-sorted CD8+CD4-CCR7+CD45RA+ naive T cells. This chain's CDR3 is CSARVWDKSTDTQYF. CDR3 coding DNA: TGCAGTGCTAGAGTTTGGGACAAGAGCACAGATACGCAGTATTTT.